This entry lists 4 T cell receptor beta chains sequenced from one sample in a study of cytomegalovirus exposure and HLA in healthy donors. Primers for the PCR totalled 60 Vbeta and 13 Jbeta. The method was immunoSEQ multiplex PCR; TCRdb's version includes in-frame clones alone and lacks a portion of them. The data contain 100,000 to 150,000 clones, approximately 87% of them singletons. Sequencing used PBMCs. The receptors originated from a young man in good health and CMV-seropositive.

There are a few counts of this clone. A junction end diverges from the germline sequence, so it may reflect a read error. The chain joins TRBV6-1 to TRBJ2-2; weak D call: TRBD1 (5 bases). Germline V gives CDR1 MNHNS, CDR2 SASEGT. The CDR3 has 18 residues. This chain's CDR3 is CASREGLGQGVRTGELFF. The CDR3 DNA follows: TGTGCCAGCAGGGAAGGGTTAGGGCAGGGCGTTAGGACCGGGGAGCTGTTTTTT.

This sequence joins TRBV5-1 and TRBJ2-5, with D hard to call. The V end was cut by 0 bases, the J end by 2 bases, with 8 bases between. Looked up from germline, CDR1 is SGHRS and CDR2 is YFSETQ. The CDR3 extends over 14 amino acids. CDR3 protein: CASSLGWAQETQYF. DNA of the CDR3: TGCGCCAGCAGCTTGGGTTGGGCACAAGAGACCCAGTACTTC.

The chain uses TRBV5-6 and TRBJ1-1; D might be TRBD1 (6 bases). CDR1 and CDR2 from the germline V gene are SGHDT and YYEEEE. The V gene lost 4 bases and the J gene lost 8 bases, with 15 bases spanning the gap. This CDR3 is built from 13 residues. CDR3 DNA: TGTGCCAGCAGCCCGGGGGGGGCCCGCGAAGCTTTCTTT. Its translation: CASSPGGAREAFF. Filled out from reference TRBV5-6 and TRBJ1-1, the complete variable domain reads DAGVTQSPTHLIKTRGQQVTLRCSPKSGHDTVSWYQQALGQGPQFIFQYYEEEERQRGNFPDRFSGHQFPNYSSELNVNALLLGDSALYLCASSPGGAREAFFGQGTRLTVV.

The chain couples TRBV2 to TRBJ2-6; tentative D call: TRBD2 (6 bases). Germline loops: CDR1 SNHLY, CDR2 FYNNEI. This CDR3 region has 16 residues. V dropped 2 bases and J dropped 0 bases, with 8 bases sitting between them. The CDR3 sequence: CASSETGGSGANVLTF. In DNA, the CDR3 is TGTGCCAGCAGTGAAACCGGGGGCTCTGGGGCCAACGTCCTGACTTTC.